What follows are 6 T cell receptor beta chains derived from one specimen sequenced in a study of T cells in localized non-small cell lung cancer. Sequencing used immunoSEQ multiplex PCR; TCRdb keeps in-frame clones, though not all of them. Counted here are 20,000 to 30,000 clones, around nine tenths occurring once; the ten biggest clones make up about 14%. The material sequenced was peripheral blood, taken before any cancer treatment. The origin of the receptors is a female donor aged 60 or older with stage I lung adenocarcinoma.

The chain couples TRBV28 to TRBJ1-5; D ambiguous. V dropped 9 bases and J dropped 6 bases, with 21 bases sitting between them. The CDR3 has 15 amino acids. The germline V gene encodes CDR1 MDHEN and CDR2 SYDVKM. The CDR3 DNA reads as TGTGCCAGAAGTACCCGAGTAGATCACGGTCAGCCCCAGCATTTT. Protein: CARSTRVDHGQPQHF.

In its sample, this clone was seen a few times. The chain combines TRBV4-2 with TRBJ1-3; D is perhaps TRBD1 (5 bases). The CDR3 covers 13 residues. Germline CDR1 and CDR2: LGHNA and YNFKEQ. V lost 3 bases, J lost 4 bases, and 7 bases lay in between. The CDR3 DNA follows: TGTGCCAGCAGCCAGAACAGGGGAAACACCATATATTTT. Its translation is CASSQNRGNTIYF.

This chain connects TRBV11-2 to TRBJ2-7, with a weak D call TRBD2 (6 bases). With 1 base removed from V and 9 bases from J, the gap between germline ends came to 10 bases. Germline CDR1 reads SGHAT; CDR2 reads FQNNGV. The CDR3 has 12 amino acids. Here the CDR3 reads CASSLVEGLQYF. Here the CDR3 DNA reads TGTGCCAGCAGCTTAGTGGAGGGTTTGCAGTACTTC.

A word on this clone: The germline gene is not matched at one end of the junction; a read error may be the cause. This chain connects TRBV7-7 to TRBJ2-1, with D hard to call. The CDR3 totals 12 residues. Germline CDR1 is SSHAT and CDR2 is FNYEAQ (reference sequence). The CDR3 nucleotides are TGTGCTAGCAGTGCCGCCTCGGATGAGCAGTTCTTC. This gives the protein CASSAASDEQFF.

The V call is TRBV10-3, the J call TRBJ1-1; 10 nucleotides line up with TRBD1. The ends lost 7 bases at V and 1 base at J; junction bases unmatched: 3. Germline V gene data show CDR1 as ENHRY and CDR2 as SYGVKD. The CDR3 totals 14 residues. CDR3 nucleotides: TGTGCCATCACCCGGGACAGGGGGAACACTGAAGCTTTCTTT. Encoded protein: CAITRDRGNTEAFF.

V is TRBV18 and J is TRBJ1-3; no firm D call. Germline CDR1 is KGHSH and CDR2 is LQKENI. The CDR3 runs 16 residues. Trimming took off 2 bases at V and 0 bases at J, with 11 bases between the two ends. This CDR3 is CASSPSAESSGNTIYF. In DNA, the CDR3 is TGTGCCAGCTCACCATCGGCCGAGAGCTCTGGAAACACCATATATTTT.